One and the same sample provided the 15 T cell receptor beta chains below, sequenced in a study of CD8 T cells in ankylosing spondylitis. Study results and caveats: There was a TCR beta motif, made of several highly homologous variants, that appeared characteristic of ankylosing spondylitis blood.

TCRdb re-called the 5' RACE reads through MiXCR, storing one row per CDR3 protein. The data hold 670,000 or so distinct CDR3 sequences, with 15% to 20% observed a single time. These receptors have no known antigen. The sample comprised blood, either unsorted or a sorted T cell fraction (not recorded which). Every receptor here comes from a male donor with ankylosing spondylitis.

This clonotype has just a few counts. The chain uses TRBV12-3 or TRBV12-4 and TRBJ2-7; the D gene could be TRBD1 or TRBD2 (5 bases each). Trimming cost V 5 bases and J 6 bases, with 11 bases left between them. The CDR3 contains 12 residues. CDR3 protein: CASSPGTTEQYF. CDR3 nucleotides: TGTGCCAGCAGTCCTGGGACCACCGAGCAGTACTTC.

The chain combines TRBV6-2 or TRBV6-3 with TRBJ2-1; 11 nucleotides agree with TRBD2. Germline V gene data show CDR1 as MNHEY and CDR2 as SVGEGT. This CDR3 has 16 amino acids. V gave up 6 bases and J gave up 3 bases; unmatched junction bases: 7. The CDR3 bases are TGTGCCAGCAGCTACCCCGGGACTAGCGGCTACAATGAGCAGTTCTTC. Translating gives CASSYPGTSGYNEQFF.

This chain connects TRBV11-2 to TRBJ2-3; no definite D call. The CDR3 is 17 residues long. CDR1 is SGHAT, CDR2 FQNNGV, per germline. V was pared by 0 bases and J by 3 bases, with 16 bases between. The chain's CDR3 is CASSLDFFPTPTDTQYF. CDR3 nucleotides: TGTGCCAGCAGCTTAGATTTCTTCCCCACTCCAACAGATACGCAGTATTTT.

This rearrangement joins TRBV11-2 to TRBJ2-2; no clear D. The CDR3 has 15 amino acids. Trimming removed 0 bases at V and 0 bases at J, with 5 bases between. Germline CDR1 and CDR2: SGHAT and FQNNGV. The CDR3 region is CASSLDAANTGELFF. The CDR3 nucleotides read TGTGCCAGCAGCTTAGATGCAGCGAACACCGGGGAGCTGTTTTTT.

This clonotype was picked up a small number of times. The rearrangement links TRBV4-1 to TRBJ2-7, with TRBD1 as a possible D gene (5 bases). Germline CDR1 and CDR2: MGHRA and YSYEKL. Trimming pared 4 bases from V and 3 bases from J, leaving 19 bases between. The CDR3 has 16 residues. DNA for the CDR3: TGCGCCAGCAGCCGTTCTATACAGGACACGAACTACGAGCAGTACTTC. Protein product: CASSRSIQDTNYEQYF.

The chain combines TRBV18 with TRBJ2-5; TRBD1 matches 8 bases. V lost 8 bases to trimming and J lost 5 bases; unmatched junction nucleotides: 10. Looked up from germline, CDR1 is KGHSH and CDR2 is LQKENI. This CDR3 has 14 amino acids. The CDR3 sequence is CASQGQAQGETQYF. CDR3 coding DNA: TGTGCCAGCCAGGGACAGGCACAAGGGGAGACCCAGTACTTC.

This clonotype was seen only a few times. V and J are TRBV12-3 or TRBV12-4 and TRBJ2-1; 8 bases agree with TRBD2. Trimming took 7 bases from V and 9 from J; bases not matched to a gene: 8. The CDR3 totals 13 residues. This chain's CDR3 is CASKTGLAAEQFF. CDR3 bases: TGTGCCAGCAAAACTGGACTAGCTGCTGAGCAGTTCTTC.

This clonotype has only a few counts. The V and J genes are TRBV20-1 and TRBJ2-3; no definite D call. Germline V gene lookup returns CDR1 DFQATT and CDR2 SNEGSKA (reference sequence). V dropped 3 bases and J dropped 13 bases, with 8 bases sitting between them. This CDR3 is 9 amino acids long. Here the CDR3 reads CSASAEEYF. For the CDR3, the DNA is TGCAGTGCTAGCGCCGAGGAGTATTTT.

J is TRBJ2-7 and V is TRBV7-2, with D tentatively TRBD1 or TRBD2 (5 bases each). Germline assignment: CDR1 SGHTA and CDR2 FQGNSA. The CDR3 has 15 amino acids. V was pared by 4 bases and J by 2 bases, with 15 bases between. The CDR3 loop is CASSSAGTVAYEQYF. The CDR3 DNA reads TGTGCCAGCAGCTCCGCCGGGACGGTAGCCTACGAGCAGTACTTC.

This clonotype was observed a few times. The CDR3 loop is CSARDPGALNYGYTF. CDR3 nucleotides: TGCAGTGCTAGAGATCCAGGGGCCTTAAACTATGGCTACACCTTC. The chain links TRBV20-1 to TRBJ1-2, with D tentatively TRBD1 (6 bases). V gave up 0 bases and J gave up 2 bases, with 13 bases separating them. Germline V gene sequence: CDR1 DFQATT, CDR2 SNEGSKA (reference sequence). The CDR3 totals 15 residues.

The table lists this clonotype with a few counts. The genes are TRBV21-1 and TRBJ2-1; the table's D call, TRBD2, has no DNA check behind it. TRBV21-1 corresponds to a pseudogene. The CDR3 has 16 amino acids. The CDR3 reads CASSKEEGLLGNEQFF. The CDR3 DNA follows: TGTGCCAGCAGCAAAGAGGAAGGACTCCTTGGCAATGAGCAGTTCTTC.

This clonotype showed up many times. This sequence joins TRBV12-3 or TRBV12-4 and TRBJ2-7; 8 nucleotides line up with TRBD1. This CDR3 region has 18 residues. Trimming removed 7 bases from V and 1 base from J; junction bases left unmatched: 18. For the CDR3, the DNA is TGTGCCAGCACTCTATGGACAGGGAAGGGATCCCCATCCTACGAGCAGTACTTC. It encodes CASTLWTGKGSPSYEQYF.

This clonotype was observed many times. The chain uses TRBV12-3 or TRBV12-4 and TRBJ1-1, with TRBD1 matching 7 bases. V dropped 6 bases and J dropped 6; count of bases not matched to a gene: 10. This CDR3 region has 14 residues. The CDR3 region has the DNA TGTGCCAGCAGATCGGACAGGATCCGCTCTGAAGCTTTCTTT. Protein: CASRSDRIRSEAFF.

The genes are TRBV20-1 and TRBJ1-2; the D is unclear. The germline V gene encodes CDR1 DFQATT and CDR2 SNEGSKA (reference sequence). CDR3 size: 13 residues. The V and J ends lost 3 bases and 4 bases respectively, with 12 bases between them. The CDR3 DNA reads as TGCAGTGCTAGTGAGGTGGCAGTCTATGGCTACACCTTC. Translation gives CSASEVAVYGYTF.

This rearrangement joins TRBV7-9 to TRBJ2-3, with D perhaps matching TRBD2 (6 bases). V was pared by 3 bases and J by 2 bases, with 12 bases between. CDR1 is SEHNR and CDR2 is FQNEAQ in the germline V gene (reference sequence). This CDR3 comprises 15 residues. The CDR3 loop reads CASSLGAGYTDTQYF. CDR3 coding DNA: TGTGCCAGCAGCTTGGGCGCGGGGTACACAGATACGCAGTATTTT. The full variable domain, with the rest looked up from reference TRBV7-9 and TRBJ2-3, is DTGVSQNPRHKITKRGQNVTFRCDPISEHNRLYWYRQTLGQGPEFLTYFQNEAQLEKSRLLSDRFSAERPKGSFSTLEIQRTEQGDSAMYLCASSLGAGYTDTQYFGPGTRLTVL.